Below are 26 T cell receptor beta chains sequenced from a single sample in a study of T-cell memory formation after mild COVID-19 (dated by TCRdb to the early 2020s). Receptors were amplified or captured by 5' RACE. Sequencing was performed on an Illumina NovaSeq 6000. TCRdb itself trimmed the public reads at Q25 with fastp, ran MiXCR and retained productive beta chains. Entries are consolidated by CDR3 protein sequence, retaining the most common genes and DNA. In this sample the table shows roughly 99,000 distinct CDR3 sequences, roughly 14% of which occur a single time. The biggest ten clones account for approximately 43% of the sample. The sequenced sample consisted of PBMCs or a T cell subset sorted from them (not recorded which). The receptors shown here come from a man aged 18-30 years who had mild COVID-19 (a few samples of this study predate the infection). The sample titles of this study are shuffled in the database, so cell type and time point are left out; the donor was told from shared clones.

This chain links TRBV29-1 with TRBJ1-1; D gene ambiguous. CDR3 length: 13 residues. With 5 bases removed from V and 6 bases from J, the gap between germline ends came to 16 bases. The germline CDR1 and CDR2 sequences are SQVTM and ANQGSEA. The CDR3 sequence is CSVYVKGVSEAFF. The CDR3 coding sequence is TGCAGCGTTTACGTCAAGGGAGTGTCTGAAGCTTTCTTT. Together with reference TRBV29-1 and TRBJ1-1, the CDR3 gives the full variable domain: SAVISQKPSRDICQRGTSLTIQCQVDSQVTMMFWYRQQPGQSLTLIATANQGSEATYESGFVIDKFPISRPNLTFSTLTVSNMSPEDSSIYLCSVYVKGVSEAFFGQGTRLTVV.

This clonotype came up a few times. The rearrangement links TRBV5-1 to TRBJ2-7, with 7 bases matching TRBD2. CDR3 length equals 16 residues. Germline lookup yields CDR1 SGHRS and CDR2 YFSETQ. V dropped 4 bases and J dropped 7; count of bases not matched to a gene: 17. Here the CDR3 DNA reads TGCGCCAGCAGCCTTGGGAGAGGGAGGGGAGGTGAAGAGCAGTACGTC. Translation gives CASSLGRGRGGEEQYV.

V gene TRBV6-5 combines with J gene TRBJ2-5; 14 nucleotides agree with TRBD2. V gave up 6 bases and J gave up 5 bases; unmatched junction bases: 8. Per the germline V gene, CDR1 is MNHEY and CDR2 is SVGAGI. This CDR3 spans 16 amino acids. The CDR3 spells CASSPTSGGAWETQYF. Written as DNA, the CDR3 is TGTGCCAGCAGCCCGACTAGCGGGGGGGCCTGGGAGACCCAGTACTTC.

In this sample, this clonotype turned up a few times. CDR3 sequence reads: CASSKISTGELFF. In DNA form, the CDR3 reads TGTGCCAGCAGCAAAATAAGCACCGGGGAGCTGTTTTTT. The chain recombines TRBV3-1 with TRBJ2-2; D is unresolved. The V gene lost 5 bases and the J gene lost 4 bases, with 8 bases spanning the gap. This CDR3 contains 13 residues. Germline assignment: CDR1 LGHDT and CDR2 YNNKEL (reference sequence). Using reference TRBV3-1 and TRBJ2-2 for the parts outside the CDR3, the full variable domain is DTAVSQTPKYLVTQMGNDKSIKCEQNLGHDTMYWYKQDSKKFLKIMFSYNNKELIINETVPNRFSPKSPDKAHLNLHINSLELGDSAVYFCASSKISTGELFFGEGSRLTVL.

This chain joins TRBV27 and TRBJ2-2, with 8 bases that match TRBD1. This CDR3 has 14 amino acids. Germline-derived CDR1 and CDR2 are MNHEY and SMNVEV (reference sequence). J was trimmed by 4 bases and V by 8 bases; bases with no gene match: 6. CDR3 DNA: TGTGCCAGCCAAGGACAGGGACCCACCGGGGAGCTGTTTTTT. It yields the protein CASQGQGPTGELFF.

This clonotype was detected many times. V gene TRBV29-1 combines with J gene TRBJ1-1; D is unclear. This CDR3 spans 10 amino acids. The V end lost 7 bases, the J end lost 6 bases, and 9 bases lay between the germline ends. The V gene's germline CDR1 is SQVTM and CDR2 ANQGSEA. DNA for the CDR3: TGCAGCGCCGTTAGGGCTGAAGCTTTCTTT. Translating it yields CSAVRAEAFF.

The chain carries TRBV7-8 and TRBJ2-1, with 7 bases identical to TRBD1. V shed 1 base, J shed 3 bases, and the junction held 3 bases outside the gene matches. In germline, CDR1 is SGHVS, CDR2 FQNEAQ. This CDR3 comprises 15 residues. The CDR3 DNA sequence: TGTGCCAGCAGCTTAGTACAGGGGTACTACAATGAGCAGTTCTTC. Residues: CASSLVQGYYNEQFF.

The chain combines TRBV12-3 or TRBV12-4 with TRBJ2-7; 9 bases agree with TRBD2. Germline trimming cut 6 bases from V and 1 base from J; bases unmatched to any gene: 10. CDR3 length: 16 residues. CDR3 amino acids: CASRGAAGLASYEQYF. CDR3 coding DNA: TGTGCCAGCAGAGGCGCCGCGGGACTAGCATCCTACGAGCAGTACTTC.

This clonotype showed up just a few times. The CDR3 DNA follows: TGTGCCAGCAGCTCCCCCGGCCAACGACCCACCGGGGAGCTGTTTTTT. Protein: CASSSPGQRPTGELFF. The chain uses TRBV7-8 and TRBJ2-2; D unresolved. From germline, CDR1 is SGHVS and CDR2 FQNEAQ. The V and J ends lost 4 bases and 4 bases respectively, with 16 bases between them. This CDR3 region has 16 residues.

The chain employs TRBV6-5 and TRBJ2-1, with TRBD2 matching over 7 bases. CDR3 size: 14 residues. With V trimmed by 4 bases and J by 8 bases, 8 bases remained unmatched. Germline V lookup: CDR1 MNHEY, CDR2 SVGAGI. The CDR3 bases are TGTGCCAGCAGTTCCGGACTAGAAGTGGATGAGCAGTTCTTC. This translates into CASSSGLEVDEQFF.

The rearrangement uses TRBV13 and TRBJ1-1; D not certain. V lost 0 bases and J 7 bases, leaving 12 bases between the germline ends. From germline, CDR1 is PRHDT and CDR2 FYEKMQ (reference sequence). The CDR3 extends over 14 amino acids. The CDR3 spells CASSLGPLAFEAFF. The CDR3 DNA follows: TGTGCCAGCAGCTTAGGGCCGCTCGCATTTGAAGCTTTCTTT.

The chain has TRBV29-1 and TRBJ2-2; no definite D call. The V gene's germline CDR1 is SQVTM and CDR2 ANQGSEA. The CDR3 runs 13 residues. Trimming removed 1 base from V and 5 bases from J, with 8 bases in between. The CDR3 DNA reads TGCAGCGTTGAAGTCTTAGGGACCGGGGAGCTGTTTTTT. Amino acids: CSVEVLGTGELFF.

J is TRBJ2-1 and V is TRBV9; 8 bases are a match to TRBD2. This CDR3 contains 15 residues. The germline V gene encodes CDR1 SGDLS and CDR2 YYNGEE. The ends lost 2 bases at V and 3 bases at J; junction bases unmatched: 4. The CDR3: CASSVEGLVYNEQFF. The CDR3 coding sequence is TGTGCCAGCAGCGTTGAGGGACTAGTCTACAATGAGCAGTTCTTC.

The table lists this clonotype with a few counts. CDR3 in amino acids: CATRRGMNTEAFF. In DNA, the CDR3 is TGTGCCACCAGGAGGGGAATGAACACTGAAGCTTTCTTT. The chain uses TRBV6-2 or TRBV6-3 and TRBJ1-1, with D possibly being TRBD1 (5 bases). V lost 10 bases to trimming and J lost 0 bases, with 12 bases between them. The germline CDR1 and CDR2 sequences are MNHEY and SVGEGT. The CDR3 runs 13 residues.

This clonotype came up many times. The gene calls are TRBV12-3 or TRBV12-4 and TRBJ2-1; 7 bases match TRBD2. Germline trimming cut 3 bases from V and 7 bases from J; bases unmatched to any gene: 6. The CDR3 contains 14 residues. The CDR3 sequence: CASSLGGTGNEQFF. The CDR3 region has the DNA TGTGCCAGCAGTTTGGGGGGGACGGGGAATGAGCAGTTCTTC.

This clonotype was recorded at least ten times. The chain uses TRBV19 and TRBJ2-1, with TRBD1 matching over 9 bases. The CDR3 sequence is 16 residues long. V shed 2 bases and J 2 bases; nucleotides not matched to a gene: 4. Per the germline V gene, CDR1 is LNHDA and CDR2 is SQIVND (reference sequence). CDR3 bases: TGTGCCAGTAGTATATCGGGACAGGGCACCTACAATGAGCAGTTCTTC. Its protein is CASSISGQGTYNEQFF. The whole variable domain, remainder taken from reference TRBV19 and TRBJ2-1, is DGGITQSPKYLFRKEGQNVTLSCEQNLNHDAMYWYRQDPGQGLRLIYYSQIVNDFQKGDIAEGYSVSREKKESFPLTVTSAQKNPTAFYLCASSISGQGTYNEQFFGPGTRLTVL.

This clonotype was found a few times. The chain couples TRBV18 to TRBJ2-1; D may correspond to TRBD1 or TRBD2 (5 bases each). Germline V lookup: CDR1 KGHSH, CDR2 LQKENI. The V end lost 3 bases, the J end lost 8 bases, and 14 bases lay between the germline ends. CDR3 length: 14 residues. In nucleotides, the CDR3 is TGTGCCAGCTCACCGTGGGGGTGGCAAGATGAGCAGTTCTTC. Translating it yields CASSPWGWQDEQFF.

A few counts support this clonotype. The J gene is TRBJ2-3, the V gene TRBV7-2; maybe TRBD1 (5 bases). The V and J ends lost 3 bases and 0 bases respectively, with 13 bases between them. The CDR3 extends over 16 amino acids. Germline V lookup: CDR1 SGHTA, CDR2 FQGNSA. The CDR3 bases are TGTGCCAGCAGCTTCAGGGTCCGAGTTAGCACAGATACGCAGTATTTT. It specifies CASSFRVRVSTDTQYF.

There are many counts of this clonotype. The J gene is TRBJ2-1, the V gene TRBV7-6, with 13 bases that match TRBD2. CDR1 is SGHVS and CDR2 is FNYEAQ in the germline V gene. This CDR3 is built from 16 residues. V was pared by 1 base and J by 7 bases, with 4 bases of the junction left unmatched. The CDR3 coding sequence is TGTGCCAGCAGCTTAGGAGGACTAGCGGGGGATAATGAGCAGTTCTTC. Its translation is CASSLGGLAGDNEQFF.

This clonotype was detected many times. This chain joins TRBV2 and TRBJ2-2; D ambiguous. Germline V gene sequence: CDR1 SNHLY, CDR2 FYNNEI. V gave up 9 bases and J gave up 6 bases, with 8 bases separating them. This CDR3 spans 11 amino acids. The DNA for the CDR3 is TGTGCCAGTTACTTCTCCGGGGAGCTGTTTTTT. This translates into CASYFSGELFF.

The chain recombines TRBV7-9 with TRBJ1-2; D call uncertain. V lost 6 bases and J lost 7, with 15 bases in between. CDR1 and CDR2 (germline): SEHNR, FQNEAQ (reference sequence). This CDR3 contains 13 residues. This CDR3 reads CASSQTALPGYTF. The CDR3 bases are TGTGCCAGCAGTCAAACGGCCCTCCCTGGCTACACCTTC.

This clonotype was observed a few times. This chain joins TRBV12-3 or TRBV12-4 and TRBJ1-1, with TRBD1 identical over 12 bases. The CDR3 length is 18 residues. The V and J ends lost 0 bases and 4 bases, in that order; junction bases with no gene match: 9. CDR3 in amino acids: CASSLAGDRGPLGTEAFF. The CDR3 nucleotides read TGTGCCAGCAGTTTAGCAGGGGACAGGGGGCCATTGGGCACTGAAGCTTTCTTT.

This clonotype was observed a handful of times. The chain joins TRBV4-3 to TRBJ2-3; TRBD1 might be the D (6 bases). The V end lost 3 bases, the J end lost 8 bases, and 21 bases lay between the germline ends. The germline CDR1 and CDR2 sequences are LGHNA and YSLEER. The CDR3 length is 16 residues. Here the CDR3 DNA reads TGCGCCAGCAGCCACTACGTGGACAGAATCAGGGGTACGCAGTATTTT. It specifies CASSHYVDRIRGTQYF.

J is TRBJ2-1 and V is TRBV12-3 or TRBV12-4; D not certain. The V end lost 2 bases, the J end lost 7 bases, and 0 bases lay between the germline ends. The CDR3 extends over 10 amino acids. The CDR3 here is CASSLNEQFF. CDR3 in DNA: TGTGCCAGCAGTTTAAATGAGCAGTTCTTC.

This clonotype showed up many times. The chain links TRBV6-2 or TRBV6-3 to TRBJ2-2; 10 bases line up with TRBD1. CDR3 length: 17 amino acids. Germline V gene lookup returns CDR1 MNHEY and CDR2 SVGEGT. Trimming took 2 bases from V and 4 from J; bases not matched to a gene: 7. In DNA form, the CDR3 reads TGTGCCAGCAGTTACGCCTCCCGGACAGGGGGCACCGGGGAGCTGTTTTTT. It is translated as CASSYASRTGGTGELFF.

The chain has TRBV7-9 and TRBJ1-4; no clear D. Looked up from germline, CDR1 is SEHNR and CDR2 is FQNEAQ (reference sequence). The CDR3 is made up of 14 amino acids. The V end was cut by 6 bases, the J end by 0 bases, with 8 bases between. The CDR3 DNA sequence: TGTGCCAGCAGTTTCTCAGCAACTAATGAAAAACTGTTTTTT. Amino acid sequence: CASSFSATNEKLFF.